Listed below are T cell receptor beta chains from one sample, sequenced in a study of blood T cell repertoires in COVID-19. Repertoires were generated with immunoSEQ multiplex PCR, while TCRdb's copy carries only in-frame clones and drops some. This sample has around 6,300 clones, with roughly 82% found just once. The sample consisted of peripheral blood. The receptors come from a human donor with active COVID-19. The donor label of this sample is uncertain. Each CDR3 is given with its conserved first and last residue.

CDR3 length	J gene	V gene	CDR3 protein
16	TRBJ2-3	TRBV18	CASSPPSFSTGVTQYF
17	TRBJ2-4	TRBV27	CASSSPSGTGIKNIQYF
20	TRBJ1-5	TRBV12-1	CASQPTETGPKYGSNQPQHF
16	TRBJ2-3	TRBV4-1	CASSQTGTVGTDTQYF
14	TRBJ1-6	TRBV13	CASTHSTYNSPLHF
18	TRBJ2-3	TRBV4-1	CASMNLAGGPSRSDTQYF
13	TRBJ1-1	TRBV7-2	CASSTRGNTEAFF
15	TRBJ1-2	TRBV30	CAWRHRDRENYGYTF
13	TRBJ2-2	TRBV7-2	CASSLWENGELFF
15	TRBJ2-7	TRBV6-6	CASRNTGGGGYEQYF
15	TRBJ1-1	TRBV5-1	CASSWGDRPNTEAFF
15	TRBJ1-2	TRBV6-5	CASTRDSLPLYGYTF
13	TRBJ1-2	TRBV6-2/TRBV6-3	CASSTGQGVGYTF
16	TRBJ2-5	TRBV5-1	CASSLVGTGGQETQYF
17	TRBJ2-2	TRBV5-8	CASSLGLAGVTSGELFF
14	TRBJ2-5	TRBV29-1	CSVIGTGAQETQYF
14	TRBJ1-4	TRBV19	CASSLRQAPEKLFF
18	TRBJ1-6	TRBV27	CASSFGSGIGGYNSPLHF
14	TRBJ2-3	TRBV30	CAWRGTSGGNTQYF
13	TRBJ1-1	TRBV29-1	CSGTGINSAEAFF
13	TRBJ2-5	TRBV6-5	CASRQGGGETQYF
15	TRBJ2-5	TRBV5-1	CASSTMTGTQETQYF
14	TRBJ2-5	TRBV5-1	CASRRAGGQETQYF
17	TRBJ1-2	TRBV25-1	CASSELTQGAVSYGYTF